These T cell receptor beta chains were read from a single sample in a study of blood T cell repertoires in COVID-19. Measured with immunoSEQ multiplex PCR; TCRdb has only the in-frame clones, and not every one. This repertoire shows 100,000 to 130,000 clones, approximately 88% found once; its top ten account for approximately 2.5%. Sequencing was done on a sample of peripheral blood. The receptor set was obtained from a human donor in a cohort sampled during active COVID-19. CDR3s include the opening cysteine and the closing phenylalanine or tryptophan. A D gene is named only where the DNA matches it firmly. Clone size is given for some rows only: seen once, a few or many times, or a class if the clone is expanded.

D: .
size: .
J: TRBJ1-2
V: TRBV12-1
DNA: TGTGCCAACCCCCTCCCGGCAGGGAACAATGGCTACACCTTC
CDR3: CANPLPAGNNGYTF

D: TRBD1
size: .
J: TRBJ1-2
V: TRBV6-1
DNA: TGTGCCAGCAGTGACCGACAGGGAAGGAGCTACACCTTC
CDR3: CASSDRQGRSYTF

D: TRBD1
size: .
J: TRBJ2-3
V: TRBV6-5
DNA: TGTGCCAGCAGCCTCCGACAGGGGGCGTCAGATACGCAGTATTTT
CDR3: CASSLRQGASDTQYF

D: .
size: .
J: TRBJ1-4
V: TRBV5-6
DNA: TGTGCCAGCAGTCCAGCACCAGGGTCCAATGAAAAACTGTTTTTT
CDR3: CASSPAPGSNEKLFF

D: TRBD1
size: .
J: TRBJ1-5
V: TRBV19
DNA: TGTGCCAGTAGTCTCCTACAGGGGGCAGGTCAGCCCCAGCATTTT
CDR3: CASSLLQGAGQPQHF

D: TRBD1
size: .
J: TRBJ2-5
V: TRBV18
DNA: TGTGCCAGCTCATCACAGGGGATTCAAGAGACCCAGTACTTC
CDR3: CASSSQGIQETQYF

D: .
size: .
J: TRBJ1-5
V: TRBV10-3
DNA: TGTGCCATCAGTGGGGGGGGAGGGGATAGCCAGCCCCAGCATTTT
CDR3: CAISGGGGDSQPQHF

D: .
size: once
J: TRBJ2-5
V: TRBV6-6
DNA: TGTGCCAGCAGTTACGAGGGCGGTGTGGAGACCCAGTACTTC
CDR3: CASSYEGGVETQYF

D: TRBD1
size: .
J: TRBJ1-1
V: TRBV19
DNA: TGTGCCAGTAGTCCCGGACAGGGGGCGGAAGCTTTCTTT
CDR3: CASSPGQGAEAFF

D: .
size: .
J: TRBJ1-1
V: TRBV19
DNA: TGTGCCAGTAGGAACAGGATAGAAGCTTTCTTT
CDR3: CASRNRIEAFF

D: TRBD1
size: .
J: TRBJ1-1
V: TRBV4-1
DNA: TGCGCCAGCAGCCAAGAGAGGACAGGTGAAGCTTTCTTT
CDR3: CASSQERTGEAFF

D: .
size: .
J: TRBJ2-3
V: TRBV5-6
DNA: TGTGCCAGCCTGGGGGGAGGAGATACGCAGTATTTT
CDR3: CASLGGGDTQYF